The 19 T cell receptor beta chains below were found in one sample sequenced in a study of T cells expressing NK-cell markers. TCRdb re-called the 5' RACE reads, yielding one record per CDR3 amino acid sequence without DNA. With 550,000 to 600,000 distinct CDR3 sequences in the sample, the ten largest clones hold about 3.6%. The sample taken for sequencing was blood T cells: a sorted CD56 or NKG2C T cell subset, CD4+ or CD8+ T cells, or bulk PBMC T cells (not recorded which). All receptors come from a man in his late teens or twenties in good health.

The chain employs TRBV28 and TRBJ2-1; TCRdb outputs TRBD1, but without DNA this stays unchecked. This CDR3 is built from 16 residues. Germline CDR1 MDHEN, CDR2 SYDVKM. The CDR3 loop is CASSHWGGTGPNEQFF. The whole variable domain, filled in from reference TRBV28 and TRBJ2-1, reads DVKVTQSSRYLVKRTGEKVFLECVQDMDHENMFWYRQDPGLGLRLIYFSYDVKMKEKGDIPEGYSVSREKKERFSLILESASTNQTSMYLCASSHWGGTGPNEQFFGPGTRLTVL.

The V gene is TRBV28, the J gene TRBJ2-5; there is no DNA to check the TCRdb D call of TRBD2. This CDR3 contains 14 residues. The germline CDR1 and CDR2 sequences are MDHEN and SYDVKM. The CDR3 is CASSGRLVRETQYF.

The V call is TRBV21-1, the J call TRBJ2-3; TCRdb indicates TRBD1, and absent DNA this call remains unverified. TRBV21-1 corresponds to a pseudogene. This CDR3 is built from 16 residues. The CDR3 sequence is CASSNKGDRASDTQYF.

The gene calls are TRBV20-1 and TRBJ2-7; TCRdb picks TRBD1, but there is no DNA to check that call. Germline V gene sequence: CDR1 DFQATT, CDR2 SNEGSKA (reference sequence). The CDR3 covers 15 residues. The CDR3 here is CSAREVGTGLDEQYF.

The rearrangement joins TRBV4-1 to TRBJ2-3. The CDR3 is 17 residues long. Germline V gene lookup returns CDR1 MGHRA and CDR2 YSYEKL. The CDR3 sequence: CASSQGSDVGYTDTQYF.

V is TRBV5-6 and J is TRBJ2-1; lacking DNA, the TRBD1 call made by TCRdb goes unchecked. The germline V gene encodes CDR1 SGHDT and CDR2 YYEEEE. The CDR3 length is 15 residues. Here the CDR3 reads CASSSRPKLYNEQFF.

The chain links TRBV10-3 to TRBJ2-3; checking the TCRdb D call of TRBD1 is not possible without DNA. The CDR3 has 16 residues. The germline V gene encodes CDR1 ENHRY and CDR2 SYGVKD. This CDR3 is CAISDPGQGPLDTQYF.

The chain joins TRBV6-5 to TRBJ2-7; TCRdb outputs TRBD1, but without DNA this stays unchecked. Germline assignment: CDR1 MNHEY and CDR2 SVGAGI. This CDR3 region has 14 residues. CDR3 in amino acids: CASSSDRGVYEQYF.

The chain is built from TRBV10-1 and TRBJ1-6; the TCRdb D gene call, TRBD1, has no DNA to confirm it. Germline V gene lookup returns CDR1 WNHNN and CDR2 SYGVQD (reference sequence). The CDR3 length is 12 residues. CDR3 in amino acids: CASSEGGSPLHF.

This rearrangement joins TRBV7-9 to TRBJ2-4; as DNA is missing, the TRBD1 call by TCRdb cannot be tested. Germline CDR1 SEHNR, CDR2 FQNEAQ (reference sequence). This CDR3 has 11 amino acids. CDR3 in amino acids: CASLGDDIQYF.

The chain is built from TRBV14 and TRBJ2-7; no DNA is available, so the TRBD2 call from TCRdb remains unchecked. The CDR3 is 14 amino acids. Germline V lookup: CDR1 SGHDN, CDR2 FVKESK. The CDR3 spells CASSLSSLSYEQYF.

The rearrangement uses TRBV7-8 and TRBJ1-5; TCRdb calls TRBD1, which cannot be checked without DNA. This CDR3 has 13 amino acids. The germline gives CDR1 SGHVS, CDR2 FQNEAQ. This CDR3 is CASGTRVNQPQHF.

The chain uses TRBV3-1 and TRBJ2-1; the TCRdb call, TRBD1, lacks DNA for checking. CDR1 is LGHDT, CDR2 YNNKEL, per germline (reference sequence). CDR3 length: 16 amino acids. CDR3: CASSLRREVRGNEQFF.

The chain uses TRBV11-2 and TRBJ2-7. The germline CDR1 and CDR2 sequences are SGHAT and FQNNGV. CDR3 size: 14 residues. CDR3 loop: CASSLVGSDYEQYF.

The J gene is TRBJ1-2, the V gene TRBV12-3 or TRBV12-4; TCRdb picks TRBD1, but there is no DNA to check that call. There are 14 residues in the CDR3. The CDR3 spells CASSPRGTGEGYTF.

The chain uses TRBV5-1 and TRBJ2-5; lacking DNA, the TRBD2 call made by TCRdb goes unchecked. Germline CDR1 SGHRS, CDR2 YFSETQ. The CDR3 totals 15 residues. The chain's CDR3 is CASSWREGGGETQYF.

The V and J genes are TRBV7-8 and TRBJ1-2; TCRdb's assignment of TRBD1 cannot be checked, as there is no DNA. In germline, CDR1 is SGHVS, CDR2 FQNEAQ. This CDR3 is built from 15 residues. The CDR3 protein is CASSFRGQGNYGYTF.

The chain combines TRBV20-1 with TRBJ2-3; absent DNA, TCRdb's TRBD1 call cannot be checked. Germline CDR1 reads DFQATT; CDR2 reads SNEGSKA (reference sequence). The length of the CDR3 is 14 residues. CDR3 amino acids: CSARGTGRTDTQYF.

The chain's CDR3 is CASSQDRTGSYEQYF. This sequence joins TRBV4-2 and TRBJ2-7; TCRdb indicates TRBD1, and absent DNA this call remains unverified. The CDR3 runs to 15 residues. Germline CDR1 LGHNA, CDR2 YNFKEQ.